There are a few counts of the clone carrying this TCR beta chain. The data stem from a study of spatial heterogeneity in lung cancer. MiXCR, applied by TCRdb to the 5' RACE reads, yields one record per CDR3 protein. Here the sample spans 20,000 or so distinct CDR3 sequences, about 3.3% being singletons. Time point denoted: sample taken at primary tumor resection. Sequencing covered unsorted whole RNA taken from tumor, nontumor lung or frozen PBMC. Trimming cost V 7 bases and J 5 bases; bases outside gene matches: 18. The CDR3 totals 18 residues. Germline V gives CDR1 SEHNR, CDR2 FQNEAQ (reference sequence).

The chain couples TRBV7-9 to TRBJ2-1; 9 nucleotides agree with TRBD2. This sequence was found in a female donor with early-stage non-small cell lung cancer. The sample here was PBMCs, taken at surgery. The CDR3 DNA follows: TGTGCCAGCACCCCGGGACGGCTAGCGGGATCCCGCGACAATGAGCAGTTCTTC. Residues: CASTPGRLAGSRDNEQFF.